This entry concerns a single T cell receptor beta chain. The record originates from a study of shared clonotypes between healthy human individuals. Some clones are missing from TCRdb's copy, which holds only in-frame ones; the method was immunoSEQ multiplex PCR. The sample contains a few million clones, 90% to 95% of which appear only once. Trimming cost V 1 base and J 2 bases; bases outside gene matches: 9. Germline loops: CDR1 KGHSH, CDR2 LQKENI. The CDR3 length is 17 residues. The sample consisted of naive CD4+ T cells sorted from blood. Indicated subset: CD45RA+ positively selected. The chain combines TRBV18 with TRBJ2-5; 8 bases are a match to TRBD1. This clonotype was obtained from a man younger than 35 in good health. This CDR3 is CASSPQLLTGGQETQYF. DNA of the CDR3: TGTGCCAGCTCACCACAACTACTAACAGGGGGGCAAGAGACCCAGTACTTC. Full variable domain (missing parts from reference TRBV18 and TRBJ2-5): NAGVMQNPRHLVRRRGQEARLRCSPMKGHSHVYWYRQLPEEGLKFMVYLQKENIIDESGMPKERFSAEFPKEGPSILRIQQVVRGDSAAYFCASSPQLLTGGQETQYFGPGTRLLVL.